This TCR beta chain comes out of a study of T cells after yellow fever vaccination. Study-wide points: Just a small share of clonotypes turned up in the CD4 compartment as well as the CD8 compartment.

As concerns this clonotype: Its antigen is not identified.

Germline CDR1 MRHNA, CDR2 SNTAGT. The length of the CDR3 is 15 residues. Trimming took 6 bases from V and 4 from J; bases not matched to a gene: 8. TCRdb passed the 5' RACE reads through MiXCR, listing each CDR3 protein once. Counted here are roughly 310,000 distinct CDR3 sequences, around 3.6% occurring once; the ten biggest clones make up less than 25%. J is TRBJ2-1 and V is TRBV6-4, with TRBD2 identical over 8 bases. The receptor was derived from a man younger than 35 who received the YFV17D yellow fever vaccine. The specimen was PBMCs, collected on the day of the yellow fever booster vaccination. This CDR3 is CASSPGGRNYNEQFF. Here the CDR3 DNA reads TGTGCCAGCAGCCCGGGCGGGAGGAATTACAATGAGCAGTTCTTC.